Listed below are T cell receptor beta chains from one sample, sequenced in a study of CDR3 diversity in severe acne. TCRdb re-called the PCR reads through MiXCR, storing one row per CDR3 protein. The top ten clones hold around 12% of a sample with 100,000 or so distinct CDR3 sequences, about half of them seen once. The material sequenced was blood. The receptors were gathered from a male donor with acne. CDR3s include the opening cysteine and the closing phenylalanine or tryptophan. The order of the fields is J gene, V gene, CDR3 protein.

>TRBJ2-2|TRBV7-8
CAGSLVIGGTGELFF
>TRBJ1-2|TRBV19
CASSLYPAGYTF
>TRBJ1-3|TRBV15
CATQSRGHGNTIYF
>TRBJ2-5|TRBV12-5
CASGSRTSGIQETQYF
>TRBJ2-7|TRBV7-2
CASSGAGGGDYEQYF
>TRBJ1-1|TRBV15
CATSTQWGTEAFF
>TRBJ2-2|TRBV10-2
CASSLRVRDRGPPPQSNTGELFF
>TRBJ2-5|TRBV20-1
CSAREDSQETQYF
>TRBJ1-2|TRBV28
CASSFTHQPRNYGYTF
>TRBJ1-2|TRBV20-1
CSARFQGKVNNYGYTF
>TRBJ2-3|TRBV5-1
CASSAQRGFSTDTQYF
>TRBJ1-5|TRBV25-1
CASSDLSQGQPQHF
>TRBJ1-5|TRBV10-3
CASSELWGQVVGSNQPQHF
>TRBJ1-2|TRBV5-4
CASSLSDGGVYGYTF
>TRBJ1-4|TRBV20-1
CSAPGDGNEKLFF
>TRBJ2-7|TRBV29-1
CSVEWRDSYEQYF
>TRBJ2-2|TRBV12-3/TRBV12-4
CASSFLGEGSNTGELFF
>TRBJ2-3|TRBV5-1
CASSEGTGLDTQYF
>TRBJ2-7|TRBV28
CASTLRGRAYEQYF
>TRBJ1-5|TRBV7-6
CASSLGDRDIRLQHF
>TRBJ1-2|TRBV9
CASSPPDRKYGYTF